This TCR beta chain was retrieved from a study of shared T cell receptors in the human thymus. From germline, CDR1 is LGHNA and CDR2 YNFKEQ. The V and J ends lost 2 bases and 0 bases, in that order; junction bases with no gene match: 6. This CDR3 contains 17 residues. Assay: immunoSEQ multiplex PCR; the TCRdb copy retains only in-frame clones and omits some. The sample contains some 720,000 clones, 88% of which appear only once. This same sample was also part of a study on human thymus T cells. That investigation notes: As related research reported, thymic repertoires overlapped highly among unrelated individuals.

Sample: thymocytes. This TCR was sampled from a boy less than two years old with a congenital heart defect. The chain uses TRBV4-2 and TRBJ2-3; 9 bases map to TRBD1. The CDR3 protein is CASSQPRTGASTDTQYF. The CDR3, as DNA: TGTGCCAGCAGCCAACCCCGGACAGGGGCTAGCACAGATACGCAGTATTTT.